This entry describes one T cell receptor (beta chain). The antigen is undetermined. These data belong to a study of T-cell memory formation after mild COVID-19. Background on the study: Clusters were largely donor specific. Findings of the study overall: Nothing showed for sure that second-wave clones peaking on day 37 were SARS-CoV-2 specific. CD4/CD8 balance characterized clones contracting day 15 to 85, and CD4+ skew characterized later expanders.

From 5'RACE with constant-segment primers came TCR alpha and TCR beta cDNA libraries that carried sample barcodes and UMIs. In TCRdb, the 5' RACE reads were re-called with MiXCR into one record per CDR3 protein. The sample shows roughly 130,000 distinct CDR3 sequences, 16% of them seen only once. Germline CDR1 and CDR2: SGHRS and YFSETQ. This CDR3 is 15 amino acids long. The ends lost 4 bases at V and 4 bases at J; junction bases unmatched: 3. The chain links TRBV5-1 to TRBJ2-1; the match to TRBD2 covers 12 bases. This TCR came from an adult woman who had mild COVID-19 (a few samples of this study predate the infection). Cell type and time point are not known. Sequenced input: PBMCs or a T cell subset sorted from them (not recorded which). The CDR3 sequence is CASSRGLAGYNEQFF. The CDR3 nucleotides read TGCGCCAGCAGCCGAGGACTAGCGGGGTACAATGAGCAGTTCTTC.